This TCR beta chain was identified during a study of breast tumors, draining lymph nodes, adjacent tissues. Each CDR3 protein gets one entry after TCRdb re-called the multiplex PCR reads with MiXCR. The table records approximately 210,000 distinct CDR3 sequences, less than 45% of them present only once. This clonotype was observed many times. Axillary draining lymph nodes of breast cancer patients supplied the node samples. The CDR3 spans 14 residues. The germline gives CDR1 MNHNS, CDR2 SASEGT. V was trimmed by 5 bases and J by 7 bases, leaving 15 bases between them. The source is a female donor with breast cancer. Some clones in this sample may be carry-over from other donors' samples. The sequenced sample consisted of axillary lymph node tissue. The V and J genes are TRBV6-1 and TRBJ2-1; D remains ambiguous. As DNA, the CDR3 is TGTGCCAGCAGTACCCTTGGTAGGGATAATGAGCAGTTCTTC. Translating gives CASSTLGRDNEQFF.